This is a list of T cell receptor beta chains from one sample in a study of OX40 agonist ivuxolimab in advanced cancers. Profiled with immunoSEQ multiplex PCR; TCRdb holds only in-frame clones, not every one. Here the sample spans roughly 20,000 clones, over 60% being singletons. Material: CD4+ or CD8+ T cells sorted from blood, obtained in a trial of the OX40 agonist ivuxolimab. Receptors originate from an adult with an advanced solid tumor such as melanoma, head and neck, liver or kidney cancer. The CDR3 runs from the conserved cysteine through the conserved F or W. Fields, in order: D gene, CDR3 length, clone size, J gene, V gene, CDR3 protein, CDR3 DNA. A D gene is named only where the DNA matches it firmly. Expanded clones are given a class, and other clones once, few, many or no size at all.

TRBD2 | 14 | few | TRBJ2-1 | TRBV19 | CASSTGTSANEQFF | TGTGCCAGTAGTACAGGGACTAGCGCCAATGAGCAGTTCTTC
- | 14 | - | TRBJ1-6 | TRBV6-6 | CASRLDRVESPLHF | TGTGCCAGCAGACTGGACAGAGTAGAGTCACCCCTCCACTTT
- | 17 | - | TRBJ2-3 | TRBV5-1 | CASSQLFGTLSEDTQYF | TGCGCCAGCAGCCAACTCTTTGGTACCTTAAGCGAAGATACGCAGTATTTT
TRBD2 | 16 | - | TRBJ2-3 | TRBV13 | CASSLVSSGGIDTQYF | TGTGCCAGCAGCTTAGTGTCTAGCGGGGGGATAGATACGCAGTATTTT
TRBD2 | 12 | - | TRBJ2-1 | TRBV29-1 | CSVDTSGGEQFF | TGCAGCGTGGATACTAGCGGGGGGGAGCAGTTCTTC
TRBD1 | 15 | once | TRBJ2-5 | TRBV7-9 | CASSSLPTGQETQYF | TGTGCCAGCAGTTCCTTACCGACAGGGCAAGAGACCCAGTACTTC
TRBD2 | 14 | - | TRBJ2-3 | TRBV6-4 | CASSDGLVTDTQYF | TGTGCCAGCAGTGACGGACTAGTCACAGATACGCAGTATTTT
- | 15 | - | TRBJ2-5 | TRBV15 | CATSRDGGQVETQYF | TGTGCCACCAGCAGAGATGGGGGGCAGGTGGAGACCCAGTACTTC
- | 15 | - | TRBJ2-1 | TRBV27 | CASKLISGYYNEQFF | TGTGCCAGCAAGTTAATCTCAGGTTACTACAATGAGCAGTTCTTC
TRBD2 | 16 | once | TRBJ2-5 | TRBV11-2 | CASSLGLAGNQETQYF | TGTGCCAGCAGCTTGGGACTAGCGGGTAACCAAGAGACCCAGTACTTC
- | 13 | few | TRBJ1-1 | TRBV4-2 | CASSEQGNTEAFF | TGTGCCAGCAGTGAACAGGGGAACACTGAAGCTTTCTTT
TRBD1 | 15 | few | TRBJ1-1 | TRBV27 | CASSLSGTGGTEAFF | TGTGCCAGCAGTTTATCCGGGACAGGGGGCACTGAAGCTTTCTTT
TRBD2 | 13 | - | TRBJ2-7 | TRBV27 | CASSLTSAYEQYF | TGTGCCAGCAGTTTGACTAGCGCCTACGAGCAGTACTTC
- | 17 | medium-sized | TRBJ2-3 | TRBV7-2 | CASSPEGNRGPPDTQYF | TGTGCCAGCAGCCCCGAGGGGAACCGGGGGCCCCCAGATACGCAGTATTTT
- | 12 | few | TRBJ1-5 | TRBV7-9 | CASSHSNQPQHF | TGTGCCAGCAGCCATAGCAATCAGCCCCAGCATTTT
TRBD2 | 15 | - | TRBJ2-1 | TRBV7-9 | CASSLEAGRYNEQFF | TGTGCCAGCAGCTTAGAAGCGGGGAGGTACAATGAGCAGTTCTTC
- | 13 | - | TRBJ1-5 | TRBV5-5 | CARSFAGNQPQHF | TGTGCCAGAAGCTTCGCGGGCAATCAGCCCCAGCATTTT
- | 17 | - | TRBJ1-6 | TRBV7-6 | CASSLGQGPLRNSPLHF | TGTGCCAGCAGCTTAGGGCAGGGGCCCCTCCGAAATTCACCCCTCCACTTT
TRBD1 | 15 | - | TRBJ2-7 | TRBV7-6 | CASSSRQGTPYEQYF | TGTGCCAGCAGCTCGCGACAGGGGACCCCCTACGAGCAGTACTTC
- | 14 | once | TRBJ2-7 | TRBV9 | CASTRRRIFYEQYF | TGTGCCAGCACCCGTCGGCGGATCTTCTACGAGCAGTACTTC
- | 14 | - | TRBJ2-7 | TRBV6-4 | CASRGISEGYEQYF | TGTGCCAGCAGGGGGATTTCCGAAGGCTACGAGCAGTACTTC
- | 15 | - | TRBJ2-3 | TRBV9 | CASSILGLPTDTQYF | TGTGCCAGCAGCATTCTCGGTCTACCCACAGATACGCAGTATTTT
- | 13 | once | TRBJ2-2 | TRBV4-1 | CASRSGHTGELFF | TGCGCCAGCCGGTCGGGTCACACCGGGGAGCTGTTTTTT
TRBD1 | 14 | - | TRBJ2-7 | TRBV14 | CASSQYRGLNEQYF | TGTGCCAGCAGCCAATACAGGGGGCTGAACGAGCAGTACTTC
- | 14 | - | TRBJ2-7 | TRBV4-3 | CASSQGGGLYEQYF | TGCGCCAGCAGCCAAGGGGGGGGGCTGTACGAGCAGTACTTC
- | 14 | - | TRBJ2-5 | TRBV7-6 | CASSLAGLQETQYF | TGTGCCAGCAGCTTAGCAGGTCTCCAAGAGACCCAGTACTTC
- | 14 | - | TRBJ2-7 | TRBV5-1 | CASSLNPGSYEQYF | TGCGCCAGCAGCTTAAATCCTGGCTCCTACGAGCAGTACTTC
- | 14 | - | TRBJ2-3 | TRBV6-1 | CASSEGGHTDTQYF | TGTGCCAGCAGTGAAGGCGGGCACACAGATACGCAGTATTTT
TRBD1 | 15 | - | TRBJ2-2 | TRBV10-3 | CAIRFRDRDTGELFF | TGTGCCATCAGATTTCGAGACAGGGACACCGGGGAGCTGTTTTTT
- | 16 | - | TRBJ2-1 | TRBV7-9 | CASSSTRGGLYNEQFF | TGTGCCAGCAGCTCCACAAGGGGGGGCCTCTACAATGAGCAGTTCTTC
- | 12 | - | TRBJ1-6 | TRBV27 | CASKTANSPLHF | TGTGCCAGCAAGACAGCCAATTCACCCCTCCACTTT
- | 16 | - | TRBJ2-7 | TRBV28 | CASSSRDSTRYYEQYF | TGTGCCAGCAGTTCGCGGGACTCCACCCGATATTACGAGCAGTACTTC
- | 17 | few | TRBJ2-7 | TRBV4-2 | CASSQDDREQGRSEQYF | TGTGCCAGCAGCCAAGATGATCGGGAACAGGGTCGTTCCGAGCAGTACTTC
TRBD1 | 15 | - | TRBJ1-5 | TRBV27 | CASSLRTGSNQPQHF | TGTGCCAGCAGTTTGCGGACAGGATCGAATCAGCCCCAGCATTTT
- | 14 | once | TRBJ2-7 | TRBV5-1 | CASSFGNRTYEQYF | TGCGCCAGCAGCTTCGGTAACAGAACCTACGAGCAGTACTTC
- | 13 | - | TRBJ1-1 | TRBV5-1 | CASSWRENTEAFF | TGCGCCAGCAGCTGGAGGGAGAACACTGAAGCTTTCTTT
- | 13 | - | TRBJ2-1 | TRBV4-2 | CASSQVRGREQFF | TGTGCCAGCAGCCAAGTCCGGGGGAGAGAGCAGTTCTTC
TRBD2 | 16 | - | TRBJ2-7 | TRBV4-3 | CASSQDGGGPRSEQYF | TGCGCCAGCAGCCAAGATGGGGGAGGGCCCAGGAGCGAGCAGTACTTC
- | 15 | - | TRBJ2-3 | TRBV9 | CASSAPPRIGDTQYF | TGTGCCAGCAGCGCTCCCCCAAGGATCGGGGATACGCAGTATTTT
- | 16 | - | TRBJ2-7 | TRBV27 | CASSPLGGTALHEQYF | TGTGCCAGCAGTCCCTTGGGCGGGACGGCCCTCCACGAGCAGTACTTC
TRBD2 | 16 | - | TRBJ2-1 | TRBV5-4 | CASSQISGGNHNEQFF | TGTGCCAGCAGCCAAATTAGCGGGGGGAACCACAATGAGCAGTTCTTC
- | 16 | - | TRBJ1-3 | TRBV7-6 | CASSPGPGYSGNTIYF | TGTGCCAGCAGCCCAGGCCCGGGTTACTCTGGAAACACCATATATTTT
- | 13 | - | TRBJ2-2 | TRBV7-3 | CASSFPPYGELFF | TGTGCCAGCAGCTTTCCTCCGTACGGGGAGCTGTTTTTT
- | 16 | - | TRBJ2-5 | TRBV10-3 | CAISEVSGALQETQYF | TGTGCCATCAGTGAGGTGTCGGGAGCGCTCCAAGAGACCCAGTACTTC